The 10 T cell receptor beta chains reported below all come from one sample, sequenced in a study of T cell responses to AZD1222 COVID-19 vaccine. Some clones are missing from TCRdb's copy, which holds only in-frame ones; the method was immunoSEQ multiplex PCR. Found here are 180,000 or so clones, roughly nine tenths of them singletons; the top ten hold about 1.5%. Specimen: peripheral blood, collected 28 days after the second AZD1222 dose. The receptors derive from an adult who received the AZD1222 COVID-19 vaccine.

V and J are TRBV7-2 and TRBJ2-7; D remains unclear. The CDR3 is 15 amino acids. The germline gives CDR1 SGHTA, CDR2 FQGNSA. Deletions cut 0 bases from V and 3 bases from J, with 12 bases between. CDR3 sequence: CASSLAGPRNYEQYF. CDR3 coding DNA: TGTGCCAGCAGCTTAGCAGGGCCTAGGAACTACGAGCAGTACTTC.

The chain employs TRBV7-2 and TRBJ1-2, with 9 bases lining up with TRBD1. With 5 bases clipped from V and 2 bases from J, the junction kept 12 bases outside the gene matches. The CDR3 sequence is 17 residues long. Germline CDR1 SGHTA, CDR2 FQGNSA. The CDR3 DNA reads TGTGCCAGCAGCCCCACGGGACAGGGCTGGGAAAACTATGGCTACACCTTC. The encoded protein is CASSPTGQGWENYGYTF.

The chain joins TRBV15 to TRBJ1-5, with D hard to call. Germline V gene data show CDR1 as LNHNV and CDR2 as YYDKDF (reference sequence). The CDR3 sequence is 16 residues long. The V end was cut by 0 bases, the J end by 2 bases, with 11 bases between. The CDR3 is CATSRDMSTGNQPQHF. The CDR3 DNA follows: TGTGCCACCAGCAGAGATATGTCGACGGGCAATCAGCCCCAGCATTTT.

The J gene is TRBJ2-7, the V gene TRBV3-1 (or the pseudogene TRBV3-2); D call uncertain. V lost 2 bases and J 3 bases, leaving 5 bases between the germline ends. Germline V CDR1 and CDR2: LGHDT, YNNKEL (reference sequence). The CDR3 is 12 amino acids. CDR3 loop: CASSQLRYEQYF. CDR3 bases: TGTGCCAGCAGCCAACTACGCTACGAGCAGTACTTC.

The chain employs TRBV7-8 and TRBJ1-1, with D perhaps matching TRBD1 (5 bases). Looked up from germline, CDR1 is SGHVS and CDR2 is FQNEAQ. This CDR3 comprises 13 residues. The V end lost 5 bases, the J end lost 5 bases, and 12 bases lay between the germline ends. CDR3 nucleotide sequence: TGTGCCAGCAGCGGGGACTGGGGGACTGAAGCTTTCTTT. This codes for CASSGDWGTEAFF.

CDR3 protein: CASSSHRFTPQTNNEQFF. CDR3 sequence (DNA): TGTGCCAGCAGCTCGCACCGATTTACCCCGCAAACCAACAATGAGCAGTTCTTC. The chain links TRBV11-2 to TRBJ2-1; no clear D gene. Trimming removed 4 bases from V and 5 bases from J, with 24 bases in between. The CDR3 length is 18 residues. Germline lookup yields CDR1 SGHAT and CDR2 FQNNGV.

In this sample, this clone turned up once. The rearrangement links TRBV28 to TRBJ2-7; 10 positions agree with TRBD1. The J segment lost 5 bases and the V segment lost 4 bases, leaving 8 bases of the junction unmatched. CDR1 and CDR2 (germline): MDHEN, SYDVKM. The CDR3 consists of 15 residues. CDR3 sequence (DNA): TGTGCCAGCAGTTCCCCTGGACAGGGGGGCGACGAGCAGTACTTC. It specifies CASSSPGQGGDEQYF.

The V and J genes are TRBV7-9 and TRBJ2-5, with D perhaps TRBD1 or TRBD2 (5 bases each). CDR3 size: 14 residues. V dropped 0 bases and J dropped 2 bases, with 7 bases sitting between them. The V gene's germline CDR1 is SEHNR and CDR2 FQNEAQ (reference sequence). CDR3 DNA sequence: TGTGCCAGCAGCTTAGCGGGGGTTCAAGAGACCCAGTACTTC. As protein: CASSLAGVQETQYF.

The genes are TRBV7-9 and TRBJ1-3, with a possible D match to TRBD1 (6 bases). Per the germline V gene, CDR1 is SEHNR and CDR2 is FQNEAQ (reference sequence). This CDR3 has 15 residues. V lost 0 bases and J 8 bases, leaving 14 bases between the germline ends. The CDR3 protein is CASSLASGQGHTIYF. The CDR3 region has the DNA TGTGCCAGCAGCTTAGCTTCCGGCCAGGGGCACACCATATATTTT. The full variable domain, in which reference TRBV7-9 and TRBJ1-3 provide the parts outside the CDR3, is DTGVSQNPRHKITKRGQNVTFRCDPISEHNRLYWYRQTLGQGPEFLTYFQNEAQLEKSRLLSDRFSAERPKGSFSTLEIQRTEQGDSAMYLCASSLASGQGHTIYFGEGSWLTVV.

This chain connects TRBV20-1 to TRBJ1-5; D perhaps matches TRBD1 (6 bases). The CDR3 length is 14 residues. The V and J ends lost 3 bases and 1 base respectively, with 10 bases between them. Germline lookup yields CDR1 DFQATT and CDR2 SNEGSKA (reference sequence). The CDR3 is CSASPQGSNQPQHF. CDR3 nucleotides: TGCAGTGCTAGTCCACAGGGAAGCAATCAGCCCCAGCATTTT.